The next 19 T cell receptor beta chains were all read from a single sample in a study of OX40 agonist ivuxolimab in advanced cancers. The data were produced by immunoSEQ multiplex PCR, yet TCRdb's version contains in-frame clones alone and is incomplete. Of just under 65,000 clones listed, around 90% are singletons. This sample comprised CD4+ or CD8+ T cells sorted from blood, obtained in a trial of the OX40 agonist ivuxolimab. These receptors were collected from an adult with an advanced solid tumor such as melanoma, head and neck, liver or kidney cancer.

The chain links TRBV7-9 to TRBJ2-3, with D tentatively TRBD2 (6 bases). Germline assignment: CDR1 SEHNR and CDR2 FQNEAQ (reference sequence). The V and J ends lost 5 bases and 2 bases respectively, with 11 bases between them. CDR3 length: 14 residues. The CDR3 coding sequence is TGTGCCAGCAGCCGGGGGACTGACACAGATACGCAGTATTTT. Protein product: CASSRGTDTDTQYF. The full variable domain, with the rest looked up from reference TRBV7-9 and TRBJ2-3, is DTGVSQNPRHKITKRGQNVTFRCDPISEHNRLYWYRQTLGQGPEFLTYFQNEAQLEKSRLLSDRFSAERPKGSFSTLEIQRTEQGDSAMYLCASSRGTDTDTQYFGPGTRLTVL.

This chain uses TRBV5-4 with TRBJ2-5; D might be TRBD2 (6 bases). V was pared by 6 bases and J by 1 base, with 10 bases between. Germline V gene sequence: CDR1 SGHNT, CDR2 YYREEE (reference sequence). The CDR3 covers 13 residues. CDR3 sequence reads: CASNRDFQETQYF. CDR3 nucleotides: TGTGCCAGCAACCGGGACTTCCAAGAGACCCAGTACTTC. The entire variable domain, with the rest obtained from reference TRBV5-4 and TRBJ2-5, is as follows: ETGVTQSPTHLIKTRGQQVTLRCSSQSGHNTVSWYQQALGQGPQFIFQYYREEENGRGNFPPRFSGLQFPNYSSELNVNALELDDSALYLCASNRDFQETQYFGPGTRLLVL.

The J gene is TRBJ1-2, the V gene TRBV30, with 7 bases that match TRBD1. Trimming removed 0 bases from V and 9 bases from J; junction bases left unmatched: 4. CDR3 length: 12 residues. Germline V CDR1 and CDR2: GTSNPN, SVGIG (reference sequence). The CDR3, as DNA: TGTGCCTGGAGTGTGAAGGGGGCAAGCTACACCTTC. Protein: CAWSVKGASYTF.

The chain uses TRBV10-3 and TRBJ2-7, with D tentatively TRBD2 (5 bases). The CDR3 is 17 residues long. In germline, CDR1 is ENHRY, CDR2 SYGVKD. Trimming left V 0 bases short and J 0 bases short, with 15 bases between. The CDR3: CAISESLAGGSSYEQYF. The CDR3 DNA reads TGTGCCATCAGTGAGTCGCTCGCGGGTGGGAGCTCCTACGAGCAGTACTTC.

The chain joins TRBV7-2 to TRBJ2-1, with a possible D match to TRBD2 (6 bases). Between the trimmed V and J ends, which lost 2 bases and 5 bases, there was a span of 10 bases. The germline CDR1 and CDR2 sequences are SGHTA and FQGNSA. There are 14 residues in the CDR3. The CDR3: CASSLLLANNEQFF. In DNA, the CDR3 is TGTGCCAGCAGCTTATTACTAGCCAACAATGAGCAGTTCTTC.

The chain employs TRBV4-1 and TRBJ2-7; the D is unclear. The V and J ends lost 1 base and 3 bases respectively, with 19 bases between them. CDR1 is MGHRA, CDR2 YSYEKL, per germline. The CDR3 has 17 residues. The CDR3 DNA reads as TGCGCCAGCAGCCAAGTCTACCCTCTTAGACGGAGCTACGAGCAGTACTTC. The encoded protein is CASSQVYPLRRSYEQYF.

CDR3 protein: CASRIRLATSYNEQFF. CDR3 nucleotide sequence: TGCGCCAGCAGGATCCGACTAGCAACCTCCTACAATGAGCAGTTCTTC. The rearrangement uses TRBV5-1 and TRBJ2-1; 7 nucleotides agree with TRBD2. The CDR3 runs to 16 residues. Losses at the gene ends were 5 bases for V and 0 bases for J; bases not matched to a gene: 8. CDR1 SGHRS and CDR2 YFSETQ come from the germline V gene.

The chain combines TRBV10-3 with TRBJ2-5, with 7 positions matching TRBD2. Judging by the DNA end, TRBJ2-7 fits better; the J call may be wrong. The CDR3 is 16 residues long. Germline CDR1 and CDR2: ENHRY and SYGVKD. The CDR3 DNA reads TGTGCCATCAGTGAGAGGGGAGGGACCGGACTCTACGAGCAGTACTTC. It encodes CAISERGGTGLYEQYF.

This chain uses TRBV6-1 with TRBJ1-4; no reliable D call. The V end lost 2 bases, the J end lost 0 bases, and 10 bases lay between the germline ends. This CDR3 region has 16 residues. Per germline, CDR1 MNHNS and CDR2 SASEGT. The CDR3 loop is CASSESWQATNEKLFF. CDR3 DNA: TGTGCCAGCAGTGAAAGTTGGCAGGCAACTAATGAAAAACTGTTTTTT.

CDR3 bases: TGCGCCAGCAGTCAGAGGAGCTCCTACGAGCAGTACTTC. Amino acid sequence: CASSQRSSYEQYF. J is TRBJ2-7 and V is TRBV10-2; D ambiguous. Germline loops: CDR1 WSHSY, CDR2 SAAADI. The length of the CDR3 is 13 residues. V was pared by 5 bases and J by 0 bases, with 8 bases between.

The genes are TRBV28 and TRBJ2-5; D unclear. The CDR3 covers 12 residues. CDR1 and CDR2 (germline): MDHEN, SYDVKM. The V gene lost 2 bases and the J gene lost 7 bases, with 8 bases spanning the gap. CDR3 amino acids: CASSLNQRTQYF. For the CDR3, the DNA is TGTGCCAGCAGTTTAAACCAGAGGACCCAGTACTTC.

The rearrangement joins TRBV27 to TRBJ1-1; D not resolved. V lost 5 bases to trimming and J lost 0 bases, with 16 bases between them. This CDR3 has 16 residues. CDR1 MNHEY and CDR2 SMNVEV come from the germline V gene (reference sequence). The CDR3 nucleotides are TGTGCCAGCAGTCCAAGACTGTCCAGGTTGAACACTGAAGCTTTCTTT. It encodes CASSPRLSRLNTEAFF.

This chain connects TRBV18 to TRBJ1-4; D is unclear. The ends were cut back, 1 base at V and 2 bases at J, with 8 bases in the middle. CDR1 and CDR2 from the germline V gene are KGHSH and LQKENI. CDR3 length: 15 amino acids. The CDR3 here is CASSPREVTNEKLFF. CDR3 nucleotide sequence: TGTGCCAGCTCACCACGTGAGGTGACTAATGAAAAACTGTTTTTT. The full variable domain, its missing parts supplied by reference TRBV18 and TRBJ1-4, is NAGVMQNPRHLVRRRGQEARLRCSPMKGHSHVYWYRQLPEEGLKFMVYLQKENIIDESGMPKERFSAEFPKEGPSILRIQQVVRGDSAAYFCASSPREVTNEKLFFGSGTQLSVL.

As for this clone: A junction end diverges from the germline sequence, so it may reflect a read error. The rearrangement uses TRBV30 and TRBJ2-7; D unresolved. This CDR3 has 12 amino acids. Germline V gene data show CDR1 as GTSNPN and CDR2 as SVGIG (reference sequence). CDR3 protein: CAWSVGLYEQYF. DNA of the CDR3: TGTGCCTGGAGTGTGGGCTTGTACGAACAGTACTTC.

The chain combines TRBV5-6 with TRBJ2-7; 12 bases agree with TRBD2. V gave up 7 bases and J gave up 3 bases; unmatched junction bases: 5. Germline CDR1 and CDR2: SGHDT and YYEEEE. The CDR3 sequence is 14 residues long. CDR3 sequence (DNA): TGTGCCAGCCCCGGACTAGCGGGGCTCTACGAGCAGTACTTC. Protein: CASPGLAGLYEQYF. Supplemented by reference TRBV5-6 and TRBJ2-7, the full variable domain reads DAGVTQSPTHLIKTRGQQVTLRCSPKSGHDTVSWYQQALGQGPQFIFQYYEEEERQRGNFPDRFSGHQFPNYSSELNVNALLLGDSALYLCASPGLAGLYEQYFGPGTRLTVT.

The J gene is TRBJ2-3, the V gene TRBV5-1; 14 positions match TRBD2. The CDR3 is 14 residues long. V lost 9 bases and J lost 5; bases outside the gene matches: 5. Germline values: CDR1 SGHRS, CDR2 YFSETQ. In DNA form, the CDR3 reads TGCGCCACGGGACTAGCGGGAGTTTTAGATACGCAGTATTTT. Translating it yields CATGLAGVLDTQYF.

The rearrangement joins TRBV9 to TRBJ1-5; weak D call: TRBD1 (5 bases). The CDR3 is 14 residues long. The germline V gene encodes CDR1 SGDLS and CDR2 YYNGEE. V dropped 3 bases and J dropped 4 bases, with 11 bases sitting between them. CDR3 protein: CASSEGRYNQPQHF. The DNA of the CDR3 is TGTGCCAGCAGCGAGGGGCGGTATAATCAGCCCCAGCATTTT.

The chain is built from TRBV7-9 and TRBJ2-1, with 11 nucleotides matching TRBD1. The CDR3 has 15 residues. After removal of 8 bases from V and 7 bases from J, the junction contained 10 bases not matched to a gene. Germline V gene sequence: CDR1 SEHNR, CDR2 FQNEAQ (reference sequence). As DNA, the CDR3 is TGTGCCAGCGGCACCGGGACAGGGGGGTGGAATGAGCAGTTCTTC. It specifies CASGTGTGGWNEQFF.

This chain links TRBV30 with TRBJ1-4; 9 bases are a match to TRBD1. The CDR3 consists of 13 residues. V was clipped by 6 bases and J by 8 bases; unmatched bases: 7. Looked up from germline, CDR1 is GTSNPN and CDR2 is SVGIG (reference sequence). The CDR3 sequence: CACATGGEEKLFF. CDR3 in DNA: TGTGCCTGTGCGACAGGGGGGGAAGAAAAACTGTTTTTT.